This T cell receptor (beta chain) was captured by sequencing in a study of brain T cells in children with intractable seizures. Study results and caveats: Patients' HCMV serostatus was unknown; virus specificity rests on CDR3 similarity alone.

Sequencing was limited to surgery cases with top T cell transcript signatures in brain tissue. Pre-surgery treatment included at least one anti-epileptic drug. Libraries were prepared by immunoSEQ multiplex PCR; TCRdb keeps only in-frame clonotypes and omits some of them. The repertoire consists of approximately 110,000 clones, with 85% to 95% occurring once and the leading ten covering 3.5% to 4%. The germline V gene has CDR1 SGHAT and CDR2 FQNNGV. The CDR3 runs 13 residues. Trimming stripped 8 bases from V and 5 bases from J, with 16 bases between. Note on this clone: The antigen is unknown.

This rearrangement joins TRBV11-2 to TRBJ2-7; D unclear. This TCR was sampled from a boy under two years old with hemimegalencephaly and intractable seizures. The input for sequencing was peripheral blood, taken at surgery. In DNA form, the CDR3 reads TGTGCCAGCTGTAGAGCTCGTTGGGACGAGCAGTACTTC. It codes for CASCRARWDEQYF.